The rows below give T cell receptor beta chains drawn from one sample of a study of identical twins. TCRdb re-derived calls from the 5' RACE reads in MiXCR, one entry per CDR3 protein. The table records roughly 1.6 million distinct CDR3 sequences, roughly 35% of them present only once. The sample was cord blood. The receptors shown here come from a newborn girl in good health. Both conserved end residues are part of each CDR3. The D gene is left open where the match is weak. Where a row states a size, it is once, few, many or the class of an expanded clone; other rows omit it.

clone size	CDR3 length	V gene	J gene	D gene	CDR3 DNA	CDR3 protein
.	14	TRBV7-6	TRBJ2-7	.	TGTGCCAGCAGCCGAACATTGGGCTCCTACGAGCAGTACTTC	CASSRTLGSYEQYF
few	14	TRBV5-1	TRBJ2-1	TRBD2	TGCGCCAGCAGCGTTAAGCGGGGGGCCTATGAGCAGTTCTTC	CASSVKRGAYEQFF
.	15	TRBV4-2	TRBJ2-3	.	TGTGCCAGCAGCCAAGCACTAGGGAGCGCAGATACGCAGTATTTT	CASSQALGSADTQYF
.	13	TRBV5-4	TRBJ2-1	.	TGTGCCAGCAGCTTGTACCTAAACAATGAGCAGGTCTTC	CASSLYLNNEQVF
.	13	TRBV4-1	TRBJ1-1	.	TGCGCCAGCCGCAGGGAGGGGAGCACTGAAGCTTTCTTT	CASRREGSTEAFF
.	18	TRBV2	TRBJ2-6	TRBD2	TGTGCCAGCAGTGAATTGCCTAGCGGGCTTGCTGGGGCCAACGTCCTGACTTTC	CASSELPSGLAGANVLTF
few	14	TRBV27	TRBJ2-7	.	TGTGCCAGCAGTTTATCGGCGGAGGTTCGAGAGCAGTACTTC	CASSLSAEVREQYF
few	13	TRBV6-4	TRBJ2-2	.	TGTGCCAGCAGTGACTCGGGGGCCGGGGAGCTGTTTTTT	CASSDSGAGELFF
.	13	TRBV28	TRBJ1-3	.	TGTGCCAGCATCCTAGGGTTTGGAAACACCATATATTTT	CASILGFGNTIYF
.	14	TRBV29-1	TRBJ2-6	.	TGCAGCGTTGCGGTATGGTCTGGGGCCAACGTCCTGACTTTC	CSVAVWSGANVLTF
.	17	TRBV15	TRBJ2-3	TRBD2	TGTGCCACCAGCAGAGATGTAGCTAGCGGGGGCTCAGATACGCAGTATTTT	CATSRDVASGGSDTQYF
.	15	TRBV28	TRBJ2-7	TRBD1	TGTGCCAGCAGCCCCCATACAGGGGACCGCTACGAGCAGTACTTC	CASSPHTGDRYEQYF
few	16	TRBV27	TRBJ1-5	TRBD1	TGTGCCAGCGCCGGAACAGGGGATTGGAGCAATCAGCCCCAGCATTTT	CASAGTGDWSNQPQHF
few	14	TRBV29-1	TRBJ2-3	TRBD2	TGCAGCGTTGGGACTAGGCCCTCGGGAGATACGCAGTATTTT	CSVGTRPSGDTQYF
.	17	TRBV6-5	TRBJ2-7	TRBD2	TGTGCCAGCAGTTACCCCGGGACTAGCGGCTCCTACAATGAGCAGTACTTC	CASSYPGTSGSYNEQYF
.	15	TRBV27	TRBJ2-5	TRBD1	TGTGCCAGCAGTTCCACCGGGACAGGGGTGGAGACCCAGTACTTC	CASSSTGTGVETQYF
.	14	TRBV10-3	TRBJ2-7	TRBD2	TGTGCCATCAGGCCCGGGACTAGTTCCGACGAGCAGTACTTC	CAIRPGTSSDEQYF
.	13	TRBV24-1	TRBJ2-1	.	TGTGCCACCAGTGGGCACAGGGCCGATGAGCAGTTCTTC	CATSGHRADEQFF
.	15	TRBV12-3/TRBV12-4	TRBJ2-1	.	TGTGCCAGCAGACCCGGGCAACTAAACAGCGATGAGCAGTTCTTC	CASRPGQLNSDEQFF
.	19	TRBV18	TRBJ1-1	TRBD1	TGTGCCAGCTCACCAAAGTTTGGTCTGCAGGGGGTAGAGAACACTGAAGCTTTCTTT	CASSPKFGLQGVENTEAFF
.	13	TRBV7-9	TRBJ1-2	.	TGTGCCAGCAGCTACCAGGACAACTATGGCTACACCTTC	CASSYQDNYGYTF
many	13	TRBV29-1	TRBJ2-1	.	TGCAGCGTTGGTGGGGGGAACTACAATGAGCAGTTCTTC	CSVGGGNYNEQFF
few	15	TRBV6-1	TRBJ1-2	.	TGTGCCAGCAGTGAACCGGGACGGGCTAACTATGGCTACACCTTC	CASSEPGRANYGYTF